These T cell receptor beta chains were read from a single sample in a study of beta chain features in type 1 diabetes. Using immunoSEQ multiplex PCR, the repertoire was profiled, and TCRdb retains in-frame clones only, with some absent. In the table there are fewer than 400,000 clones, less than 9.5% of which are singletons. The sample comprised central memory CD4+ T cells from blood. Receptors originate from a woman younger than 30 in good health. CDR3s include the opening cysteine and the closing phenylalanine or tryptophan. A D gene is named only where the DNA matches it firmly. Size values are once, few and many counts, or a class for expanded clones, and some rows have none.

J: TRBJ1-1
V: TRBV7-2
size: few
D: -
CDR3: CASSLNRGGMNTEAFF
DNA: TGTGCCAGCAGCTTAAATCGGGGGGGAATGAACACTGAAGCTTTCTTT

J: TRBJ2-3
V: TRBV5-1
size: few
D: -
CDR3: CASSLASVTDTQYF
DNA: TGCGCCAGCAGCTTGGCCAGCGTCACAGATACGCAGTATTTT

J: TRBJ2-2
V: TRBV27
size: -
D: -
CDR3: CASSLSRGGELFF
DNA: TGTGCCAGCAGTTTATCTCGGGGCGGGGAGCTGTTTTTT

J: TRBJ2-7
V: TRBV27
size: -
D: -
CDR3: CASSRGADYTSSYEQYF
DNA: TGTGCCAGCAGTCGGGGGGCTGACTACACTAGCTCCTACGAGCAGTACTTC

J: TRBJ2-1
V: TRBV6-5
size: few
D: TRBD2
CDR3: CASSTSGRVYNEQFF
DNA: TGTGCCAGCAGCACTAGCGGGAGGGTCTACAATGAGCAGTTCTTC

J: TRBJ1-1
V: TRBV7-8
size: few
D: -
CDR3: CASSFKRGVMNTEAFF
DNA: TGTGCCAGCAGCTTCAAAAGGGGGGTCATGAACACTGAAGCTTTCTTT

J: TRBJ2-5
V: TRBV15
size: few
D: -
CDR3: CATMDRNQETQYF
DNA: TGTGCCACCATGGATAGGAACCAAGAGACCCAGTACTTC

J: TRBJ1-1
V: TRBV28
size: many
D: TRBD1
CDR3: CASRRQGYTEAFF
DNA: TGTGCCAGCAGGCGACAGGGGTATACTGAAGCTTTCTTT

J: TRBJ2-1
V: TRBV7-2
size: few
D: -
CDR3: CASSRKSERNEQFF
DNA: TGTGCCAGCAGCCGTAAAAGCGAGCGGAATGAGCAGTTCTTC

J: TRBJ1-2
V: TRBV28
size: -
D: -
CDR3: CASSRPGGTPYGYTF
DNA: TGTGCCAGCAGCAGACCCGGCGGGACACCATATGGCTACACCTTC

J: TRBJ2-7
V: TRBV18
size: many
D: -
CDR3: CASSPGRGAGSENYEQYF
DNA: TGTGCCAGCTCACCAGGACGGGGCGCTGGCTCTGAAAACTACGAGCAGTACTTC

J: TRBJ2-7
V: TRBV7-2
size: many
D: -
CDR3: CASSLVPGYEQYF
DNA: TGTGCCAGCAGCTTAGTACCGGGCTACGAGCAGTACTTC

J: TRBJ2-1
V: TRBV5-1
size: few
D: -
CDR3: CASSLESYNEQFF
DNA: TGCGCCAGCAGCTTGGAAAGCTACAATGAGCAGTTCTTC

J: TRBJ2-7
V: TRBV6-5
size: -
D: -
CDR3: CASSYGPLDYEQYF
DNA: TGTGCCAGCAGTTATGGCCCCCTGGACTACGAGCAGTACTTC

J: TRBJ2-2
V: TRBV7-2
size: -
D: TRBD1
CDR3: CASSSQGATGELFF
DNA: TGTGCCAGCAGCTCCCAGGGGGCGACCGGGGAGCTGTTTTTT

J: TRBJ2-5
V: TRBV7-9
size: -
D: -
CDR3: CASSLMGGETQYF
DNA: TGTGCCAGCAGCTTAATGGGGGGAGAGACCCAGTACTTC

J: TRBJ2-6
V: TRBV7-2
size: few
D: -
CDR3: CASSSGGSGANVLTF
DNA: TGTGCCAGCAGCTCCGGGGGCTCTGGGGCCAACGTCCTGACTTTC

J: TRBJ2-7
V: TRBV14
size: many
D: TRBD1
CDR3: CASSQADRVAYEQYF
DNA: TGTGCCAGCAGCCAAGCAGACAGGGTTGCGTATGAGCAGTACTTC

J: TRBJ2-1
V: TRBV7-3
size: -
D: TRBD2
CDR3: CASSFDVASGSRGEQFF
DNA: TGTGCCAGCAGCTTTGACGTGGCTAGCGGGAGTCGAGGTGAGCAGTTCTTC

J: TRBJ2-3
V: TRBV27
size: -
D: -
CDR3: CASSSAGSTDTQYF
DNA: TGTGCCAGCAGTTCCGCGGGGAGCACAGATACGCAGTATTTT

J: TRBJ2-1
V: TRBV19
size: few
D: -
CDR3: CASSMSRLGEQFF
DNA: TGTGCCAGTAGTATGTCCAGACTTGGTGAGCAGTTCTTC

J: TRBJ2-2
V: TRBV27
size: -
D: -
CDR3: CASTNQGAGELFF
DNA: TGTGCCAGCACAAACCAAGGGGCCGGGGAGCTGTTTTTT

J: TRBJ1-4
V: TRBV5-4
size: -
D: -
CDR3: CASSVQGEEKLFF
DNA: TGTGCCAGCAGCGTACAGGGCGAAGAAAAACTGTTTTTT

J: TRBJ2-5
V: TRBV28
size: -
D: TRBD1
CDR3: CASGWTGGRGETQYF
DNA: TGTGCCAGCGGATGGACAGGGGGACGAGGGGAGACCCAGTACTTC

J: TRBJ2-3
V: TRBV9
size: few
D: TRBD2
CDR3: CASSVREWADTQYF
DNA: TGTGCCAGCAGCGTGCGGGAGTGGGCAGATACGCAGTATTTT

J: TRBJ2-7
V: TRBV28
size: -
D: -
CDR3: CASSLDRYEQYF
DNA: TGTGCCAGCAGCCTCGACAGGTACGAGCAGTACTTC

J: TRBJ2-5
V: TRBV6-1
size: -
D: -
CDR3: CASLRALHTHETQYF
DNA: TGTGCCAGCTTGAGGGCCTTGCATACCCATGAGACCCAGTACTTC

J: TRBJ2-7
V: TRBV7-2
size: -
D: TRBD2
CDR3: CASSFTSGGYEQYF
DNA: TGTGCCAGCAGCTTTACTAGCGGGGGCTACGAGCAGTACTTC

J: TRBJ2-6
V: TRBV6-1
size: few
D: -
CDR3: CASKRTSGANVLTF
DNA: TGTGCCAGCAAGAGAACCTCTGGGGCCAACGTCCTGACTTTC

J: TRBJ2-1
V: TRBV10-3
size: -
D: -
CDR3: CAISTFTASSYNEQFF
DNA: TGTGCCATCAGTACCTTCACAGCGAGCTCCTACAATGAGCAGTTCTTC

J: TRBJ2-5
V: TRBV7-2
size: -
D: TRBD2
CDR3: CASSLLAGVSETQYF
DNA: TGTGCCAGCAGCCTACTAGCGGGAGTATCAGAGACCCAGTACTTC

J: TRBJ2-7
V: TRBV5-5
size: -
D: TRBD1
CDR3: CASSLAPGQVASSYEQYF
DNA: TGTGCCAGCAGCTTGGCCCCGGGACAGGTAGCGAGCTCCTACGAGCAGTACTTC

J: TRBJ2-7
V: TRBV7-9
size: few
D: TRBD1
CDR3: CASSFWDRGHEQYF
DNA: TGTGCCAGCAGCTTCTGGGACAGGGGCCACGAGCAGTACTTC

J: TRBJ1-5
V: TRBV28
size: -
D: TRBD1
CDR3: CASAGGSNQPQHF
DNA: TGTGCCAGCGCAGGGGGCAGCAATCAGCCCCAGCATTTT

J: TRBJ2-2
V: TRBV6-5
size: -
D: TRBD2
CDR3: CASSKGLAYTGELFF
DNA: TGTGCCAGCAGTAAGGGACTAGCGTACACCGGGGAGCTGTTTTTT

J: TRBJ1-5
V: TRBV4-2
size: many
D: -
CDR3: CASSTILAQGLPGPQHF
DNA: TGTGCCAGCAGCACGATCTTAGCACAGGGTCTACCGGGGCCCCAGCATTTT

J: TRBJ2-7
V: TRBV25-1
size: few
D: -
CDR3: CASRRDQSYEQYF
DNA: TGTGCCAGCAGGCGGGATCAATCCTACGAGCAGTACTTC

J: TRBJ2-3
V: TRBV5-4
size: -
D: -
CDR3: CASSERTNTQYF
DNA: TGTGCCAGCTCGGAGCGAACTAATACGCAGTATTTT

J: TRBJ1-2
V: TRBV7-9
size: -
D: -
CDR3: CASSGQLSGYGYTF
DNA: TGTGCCAGCAGCGGACAGCTCTCGGGATATGGCTACACCTTC

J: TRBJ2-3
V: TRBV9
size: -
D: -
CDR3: CASSSDLTDTQYF
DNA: TGTGCCAGCAGCTCCGACCTCACAGATACGCAGTATTTT

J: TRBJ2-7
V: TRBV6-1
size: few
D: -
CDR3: CASRVKLSYAGEQYF
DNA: TGTGCCAGCAGGGTAAAACTATCCTATGCGGGCGAGCAGTACTTC

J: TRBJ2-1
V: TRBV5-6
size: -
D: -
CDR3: CASSNLTGYNEQFF
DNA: TGTGCCAGCAGCAATCTAACAGGCTACAATGAGCAGTTCTTC

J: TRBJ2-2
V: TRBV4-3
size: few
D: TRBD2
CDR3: CASSQVRLAANTGELFF
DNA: TGCGCCAGCAGCCAAGTACGGCTAGCGGCGAACACCGGGGAGCTGTTTTTT

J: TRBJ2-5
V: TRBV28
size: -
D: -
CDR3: CASSPRLGQVLWETQYF
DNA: TGTGCCAGCAGTCCGAGGCTAGGGCAGGTCTTGTGGGAGACCCAGTACTTC

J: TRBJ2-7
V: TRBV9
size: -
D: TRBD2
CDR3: CASSPRLAGEYEQYF
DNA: TGTGCCAGCAGCCCACGACTAGCGGGAGAATACGAGCAGTACTTC

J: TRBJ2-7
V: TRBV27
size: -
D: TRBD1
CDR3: CASSLYRDSYEQYF
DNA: TGTGCCAGCAGTTTATATCGGGACAGCTACGAGCAGTACTTC